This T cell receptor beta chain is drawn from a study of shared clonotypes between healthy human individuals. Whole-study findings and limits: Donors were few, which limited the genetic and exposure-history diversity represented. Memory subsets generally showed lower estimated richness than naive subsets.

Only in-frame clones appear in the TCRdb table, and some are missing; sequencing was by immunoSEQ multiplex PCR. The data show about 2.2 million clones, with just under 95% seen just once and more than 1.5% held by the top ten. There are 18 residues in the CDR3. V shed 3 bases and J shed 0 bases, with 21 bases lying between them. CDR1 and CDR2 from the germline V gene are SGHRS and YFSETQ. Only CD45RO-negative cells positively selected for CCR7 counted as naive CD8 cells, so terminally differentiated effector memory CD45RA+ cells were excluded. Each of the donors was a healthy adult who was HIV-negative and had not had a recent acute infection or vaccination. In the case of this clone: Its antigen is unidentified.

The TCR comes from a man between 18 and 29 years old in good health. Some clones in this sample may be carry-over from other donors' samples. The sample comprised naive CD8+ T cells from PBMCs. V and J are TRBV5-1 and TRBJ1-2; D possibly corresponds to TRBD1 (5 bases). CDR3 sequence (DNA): TGCGCCAGCAGCTATTTAATCCGGGACGGCCGGCCTAACTATGGCTACACCTTC. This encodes CASSYLIRDGRPNYGYTF.